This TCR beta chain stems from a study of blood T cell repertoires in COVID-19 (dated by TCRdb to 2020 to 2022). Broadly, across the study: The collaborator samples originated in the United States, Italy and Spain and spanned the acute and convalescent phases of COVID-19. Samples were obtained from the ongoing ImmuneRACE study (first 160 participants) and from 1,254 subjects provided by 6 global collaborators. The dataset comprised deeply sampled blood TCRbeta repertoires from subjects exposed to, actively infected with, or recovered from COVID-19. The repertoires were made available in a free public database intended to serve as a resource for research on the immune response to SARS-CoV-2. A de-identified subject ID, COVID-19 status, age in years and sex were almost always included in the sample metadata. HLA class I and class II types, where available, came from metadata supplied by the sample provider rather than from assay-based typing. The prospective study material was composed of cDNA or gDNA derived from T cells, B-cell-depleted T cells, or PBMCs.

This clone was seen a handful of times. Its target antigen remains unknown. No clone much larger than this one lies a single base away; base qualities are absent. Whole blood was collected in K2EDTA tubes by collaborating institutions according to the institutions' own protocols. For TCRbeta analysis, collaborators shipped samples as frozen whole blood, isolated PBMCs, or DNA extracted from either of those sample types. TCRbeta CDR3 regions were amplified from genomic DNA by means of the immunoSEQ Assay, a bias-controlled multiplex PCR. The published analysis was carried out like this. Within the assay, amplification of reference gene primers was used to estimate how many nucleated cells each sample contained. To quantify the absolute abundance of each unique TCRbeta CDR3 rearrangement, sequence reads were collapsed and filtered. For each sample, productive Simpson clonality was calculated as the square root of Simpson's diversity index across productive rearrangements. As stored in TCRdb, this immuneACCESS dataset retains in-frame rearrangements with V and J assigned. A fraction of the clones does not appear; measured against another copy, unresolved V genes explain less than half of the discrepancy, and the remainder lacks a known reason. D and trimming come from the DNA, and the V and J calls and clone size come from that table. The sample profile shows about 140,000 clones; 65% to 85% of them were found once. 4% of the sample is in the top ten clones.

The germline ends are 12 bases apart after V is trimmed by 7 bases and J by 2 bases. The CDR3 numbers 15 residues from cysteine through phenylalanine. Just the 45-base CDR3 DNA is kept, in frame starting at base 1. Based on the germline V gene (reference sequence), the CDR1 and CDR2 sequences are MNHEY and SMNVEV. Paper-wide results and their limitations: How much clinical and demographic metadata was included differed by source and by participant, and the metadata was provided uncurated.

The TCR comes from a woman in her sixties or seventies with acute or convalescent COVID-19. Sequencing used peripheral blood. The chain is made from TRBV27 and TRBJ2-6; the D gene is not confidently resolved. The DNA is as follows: TGTGCCAGCACCCCGGTCGGTGCTGGGGCCAACGTCCTGACTTTC. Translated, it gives CASTPVGAGANVLTF.